This T cell receptor beta chain was sequenced for a study of T cell responses to AZD1222 COVID-19 vaccine. Across the study: Analysis merged second doses at about 4 or about 12 weeks.

General study points: CD4 TCRs covered the whole spike, strongest at regions 160-218 and 743-854. Clonal diversity was possibly underestimated, and the donors were mostly white British, with more females. Sampling that yielded the repertoires occurred only after the peak T cell response.

The assay was immunoSEQ multiplex PCR, and TCRdb's table has in-frame clones only and misses some. Here the sample spans roughly 120,000 clones, 70% to 90% being singletons. Of note for this clone: Its antigen is unknown.

The origin of this receptor is an adult in good health. The material was peripheral blood, obtained on day 0 of AZD1222 vaccination.

The CDR3 nucleotides read TGTGCCAGCAGCCAAGGGGGACAGGGGAACACTGAAGCTTTCTTT. Protein sequence: CASSQGGQGNTEAFF. The chain combines TRBV4-2 with TRBJ1-1; 9 positions match TRBD1. The V and J ends lost 1 base and 1 base, in that order; junction bases with no gene match: 1. The CDR3 length is 15 residues. Germline CDR1 reads LGHNA; CDR2 reads YNFKEQ.